This T cell receptor beta chain was obtained from a study of Graves' ophthalmopathy and Graves' hyperthyroidism. Study observations and caveats: The majority of expanded thyroid clonotypes above 0.001 frequency also occurred in blood.

The sequenced template was RNA, covering the TCR beta CDR3 region. A first-round RT-PCR used HTBI primers, followed by a second-round multiplex PCR. TCRdb processed the multiplex PCR reads anew with MiXCR; each CDR3 protein has one entry. The sample contains roughly 300,000 distinct CDR3 sequences, about 17% of which appear only once. This clonotype was observed at least ten times. Its matching antigen is unknown. Moderate-to-severe activity, CAS at least 3, NOSPECS at least 4 and duration under 3 months characterized donors with ophthalmopathy. Specimen: peripheral blood. The receptor comes from an adult man with Graves' ophthalmopathy.

The CDR3 bases are TGTGCCAGCAGCCCCGGACAGGGGTGGGAGCAGTACTTC. This sequence encodes CASSPGQGWEQYF. The chain employs TRBV7-6 and TRBJ2-7, with 9 bases aligning to TRBD1. V was pared by 5 bases and J by 7 bases, with 6 bases of the junction left unmatched. Germline lookup yields CDR1 SGHVS and CDR2 FNYEAQ. The CDR3 runs to 13 residues.